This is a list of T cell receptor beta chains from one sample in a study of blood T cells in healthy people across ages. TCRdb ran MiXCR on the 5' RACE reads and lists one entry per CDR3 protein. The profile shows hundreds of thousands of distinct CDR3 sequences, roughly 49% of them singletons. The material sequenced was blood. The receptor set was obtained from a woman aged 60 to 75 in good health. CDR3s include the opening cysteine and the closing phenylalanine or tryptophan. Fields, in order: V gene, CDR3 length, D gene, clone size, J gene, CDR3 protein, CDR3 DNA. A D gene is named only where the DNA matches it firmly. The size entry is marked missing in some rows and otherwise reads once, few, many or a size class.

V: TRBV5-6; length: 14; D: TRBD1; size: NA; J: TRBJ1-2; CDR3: CASSSGTGGFGYTF; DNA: TGTGCCAGCAGCTCCGGGACAGGGGGCTTCGGCTACACCTTC
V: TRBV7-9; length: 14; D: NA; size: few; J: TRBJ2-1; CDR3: CASSPPGANNEQFF; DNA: TGTGCCAGCAGCCCGCCGGGAGCCAACAATGAGCAGTTCTTC
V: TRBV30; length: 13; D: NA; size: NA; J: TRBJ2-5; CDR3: CAWSVQLRETQYF; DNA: TGTGCCTGGAGTGTACAGTTACGGGAGACCCAGTACTTC
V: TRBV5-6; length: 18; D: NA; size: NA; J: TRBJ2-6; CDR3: CASSESQRVGSGANVLTF; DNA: TGTGCCAGCAGCGAAAGTCAGAGGGTCGGCTCTGGGGCCAACGTCCTGACTTTC
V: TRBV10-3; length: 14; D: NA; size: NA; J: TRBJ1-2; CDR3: CAISDLEDVYGYTF; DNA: TGTGCCATCAGCGACCTTGAGGACGTTTATGGCTACACCTTC
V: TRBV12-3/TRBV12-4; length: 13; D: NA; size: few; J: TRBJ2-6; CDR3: CASTGDGANVLTF; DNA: TGTGCCAGCACCGGGGATGGGGCCAACGTCCTGACTTTC
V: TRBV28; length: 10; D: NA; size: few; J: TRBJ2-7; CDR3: CASSFREQYF; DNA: TGTGCCAGCAGTTTTCGCGAGCAGTACTTC
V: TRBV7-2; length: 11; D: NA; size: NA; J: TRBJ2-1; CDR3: CASSFDSEEFF; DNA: TGTGCCAGCAGCTTCGACTCGGAGGAGTTCTTC
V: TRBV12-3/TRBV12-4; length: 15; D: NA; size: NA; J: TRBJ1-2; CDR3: CASSLWVWGRDGYTF; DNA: TGTGCCAGCAGTTTATGGGTCTGGGGCAGGGATGGCTACACCTTC
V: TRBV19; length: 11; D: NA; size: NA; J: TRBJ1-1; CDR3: CASSPGWAAFF; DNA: TGTGCCAGTAGCCCAGGGTGGGCAGCTTTCTTT
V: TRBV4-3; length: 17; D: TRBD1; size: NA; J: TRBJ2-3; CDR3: CASSPRGTGGVGDTQYF; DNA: TGCGCCAGCAGCCCCAGGGGAACAGGGGGTGTTGGAGATACGCAGTATTTT
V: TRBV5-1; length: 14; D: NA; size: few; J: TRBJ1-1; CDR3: CASSLPAMNTEAFF; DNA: TGCGCCAGCAGCTTGCCAGCGATGAACACTGAAGCTTTCTTT
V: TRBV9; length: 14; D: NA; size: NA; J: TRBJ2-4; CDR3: CASSAHNREDIQYF; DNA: TGTGCCAGCAGTGCACACAACAGGGAGGACATTCAGTACTTC
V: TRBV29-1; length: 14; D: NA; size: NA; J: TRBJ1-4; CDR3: CSVGRTGLNEKLFF; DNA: TGCAGCGTTGGTCGTACAGGGCTTAATGAAAAACTGTTTTTT
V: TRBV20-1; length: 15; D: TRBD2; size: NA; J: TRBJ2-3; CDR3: CSAYPSGLVIDTQYF; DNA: TGCAGTGCTTACCCTTCGGGACTAGTTATAGATACGCAGTATTTT
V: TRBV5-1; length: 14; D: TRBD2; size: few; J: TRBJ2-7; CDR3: CASKDSGSTYEQYF; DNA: TGCGCCAGCAAGGATAGCGGGAGTACGTACGAGCAGTACTTC
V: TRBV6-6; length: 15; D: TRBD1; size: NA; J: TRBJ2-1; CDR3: CASSYGQGVYNEQFF; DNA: TGTGCCAGCAGTTACGGACAGGGTGTCTACAATGAGCAGTTCTTC
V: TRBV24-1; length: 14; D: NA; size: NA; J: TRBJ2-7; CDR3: CATSDSGGSYEQYF; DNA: TGTGCCACCAGTGATTCCGGCGGTTCCTACGAGCAGTACTTC
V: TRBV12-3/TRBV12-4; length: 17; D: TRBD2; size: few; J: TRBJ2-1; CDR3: CASRPSGSRAPYNEQFF; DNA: TGTGCCAGCAGACCTAGCGGGAGTAGGGCCCCCTACAATGAGCAGTTCTTC
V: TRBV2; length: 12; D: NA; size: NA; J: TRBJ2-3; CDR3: CATGRAPDTQYF; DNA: TGTGCCACCGGGCGAGCCCCAGATACGCAGTATTTT
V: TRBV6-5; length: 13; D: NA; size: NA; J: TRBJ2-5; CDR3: CASSRTSSETQYF; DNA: TGTGCCAGCAGCCGTACTAGTTCCGAGACCCAGTACTTC
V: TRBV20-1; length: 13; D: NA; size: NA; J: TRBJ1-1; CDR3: CSARKDMNTEAFF; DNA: TGCAGTGCTAGGAAAGACATGAACACTGAAGCTTTCTTT
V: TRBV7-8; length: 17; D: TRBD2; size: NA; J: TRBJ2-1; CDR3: CASSSGTSARSYNEQFF; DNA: TGTGCCAGCAGCTCCGGGACTAGCGCACGATCCTACAATGAGCAGTTCTTC
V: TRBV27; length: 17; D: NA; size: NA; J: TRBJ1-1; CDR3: CASRFLLRDGSDTEAFF; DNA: TGTGCCAGCAGATTCCTTCTCCGGGACGGCTCAGACACTGAAGCTTTCTTT
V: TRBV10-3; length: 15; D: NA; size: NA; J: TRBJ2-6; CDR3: CAISDTGSGANVLTF; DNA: TGTGCCATCAGTGATACAGGGTCTGGGGCCAACGTCCTGACTTTC
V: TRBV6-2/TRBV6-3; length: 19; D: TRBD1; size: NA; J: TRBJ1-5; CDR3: CATKASRRTGFYSNQPQHF; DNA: TGTGCCACTAAAGCCAGCCGGCGGACAGGGTTTTATAGCAATCAGCCCCAGCATTTT
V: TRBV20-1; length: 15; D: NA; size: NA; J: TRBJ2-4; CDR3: CSASYRDQMRNIQYF; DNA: TGCAGTGCTAGCTACCGGGACCAAATGAGGAACATTCAGTACTTC
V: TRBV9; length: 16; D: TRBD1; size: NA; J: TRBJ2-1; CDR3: CASSVSGGASYNEQFF; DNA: TGTGCCAGCAGCGTGTCAGGGGGCGCGTCCTACAATGAGCAGTTCTTC
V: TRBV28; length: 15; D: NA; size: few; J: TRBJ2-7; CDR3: CASSPPPGSSYEQYF; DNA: TGTGCCAGCAGTCCACCCCCGGGTAGCTCCTACGAGCAGTACTTC
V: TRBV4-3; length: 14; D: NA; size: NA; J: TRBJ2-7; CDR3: CASSLNRHAAEQYF; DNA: TGCGCCAGCAGCCTCAACCGACATGCTGCCGAGCAGTACTTC
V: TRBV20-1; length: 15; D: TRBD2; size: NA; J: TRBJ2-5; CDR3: CSAELLAGGQETQYF; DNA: TGCAGTGCTGAACTACTAGCGGGAGGCCAAGAGACCCAGTACTTC
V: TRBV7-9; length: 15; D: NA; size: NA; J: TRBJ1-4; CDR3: CASSLQGVPNEKLFF; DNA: TGTGCCAGCAGCCTACAGGGAGTACCTAATGAAAAACTGTTTTTT
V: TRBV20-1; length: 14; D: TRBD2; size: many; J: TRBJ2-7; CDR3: CSAQPGLAGYEQYF; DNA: TGCAGTGCTCAACCGGGACTAGCGGGCTACGAGCAGTACTTC
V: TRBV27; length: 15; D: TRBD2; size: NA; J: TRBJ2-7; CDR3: CASSLLGTTTYEQYF; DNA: TGTGCCAGCAGTTTATTGGGGACTACAACGTACGAGCAGTACTTC
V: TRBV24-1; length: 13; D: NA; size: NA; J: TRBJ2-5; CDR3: CATNSREKETQYF; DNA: TGTGCCACCAATAGTAGGGAGAAGGAGACCCAGTACTTC
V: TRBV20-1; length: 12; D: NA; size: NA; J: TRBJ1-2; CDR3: CSARPDRYGYTF; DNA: TGCAGTGCTAGACCCGACCGCTATGGCTACACCTTC
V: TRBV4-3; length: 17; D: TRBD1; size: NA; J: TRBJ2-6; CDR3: CASSQLTGWVGANVLTF; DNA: TGCGCCAGCAGCCAATTGACAGGGTGGGTCGGGGCCAACGTCCTGACTTTC
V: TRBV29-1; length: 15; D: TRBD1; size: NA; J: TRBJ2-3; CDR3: CSVNAGTGSTDTQYF; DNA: TGCAGCGTCAACGCCGGGACAGGGAGCACAGATACGCAGTATTTT
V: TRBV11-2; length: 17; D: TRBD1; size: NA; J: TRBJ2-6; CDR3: CASSLGDRNSGANVLTF; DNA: TGTGCCAGCAGCTTAGGGGACAGGAACTCTGGGGCCAACGTCCTGACTTTC
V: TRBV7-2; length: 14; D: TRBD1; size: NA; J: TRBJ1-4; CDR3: CASRRGLANKKLFF; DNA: TGTGCCAGCAGAAGGGGGCTGGCTAATAAAAAACTGTTTTTT
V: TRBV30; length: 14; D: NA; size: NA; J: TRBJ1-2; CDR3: CAWSVWASNYGYTF; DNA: TGTGCCTGGAGTGTCTGGGCCTCTAACTATGGCTACACCTTC
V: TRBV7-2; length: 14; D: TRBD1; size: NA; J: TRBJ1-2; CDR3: CASVSRMTGDGYTF; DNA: TGTGCCAGCGTCTCCCGGATGACAGGGGATGGCTACACCTTC
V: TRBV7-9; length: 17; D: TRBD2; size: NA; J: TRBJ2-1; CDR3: CASSRLGGGGSHNEQFF; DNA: TGTGCCAGCAGCCGTCTCGGGGGGGGAGGGTCCCACAATGAGCAGTTCTTC
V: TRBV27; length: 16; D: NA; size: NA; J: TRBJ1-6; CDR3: CASSPSRSSYNSPLHF; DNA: TGTGCCAGCAGTCCCAGTAGGAGCTCCTATAATTCACCCCTCCACTTT
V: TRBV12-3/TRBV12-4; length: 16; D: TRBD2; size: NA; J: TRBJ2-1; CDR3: CASSPALKRENNEQFF; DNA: TGTGCCAGCAGTCCCGCCTTGAAGCGGGAGAACAATGAGCAGTTCTTC
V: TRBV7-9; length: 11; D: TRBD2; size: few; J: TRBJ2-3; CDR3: CASGRGEAQYF; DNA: TGTGCCAGCGGCCGGGGGGAGGCGCAGTATTTT
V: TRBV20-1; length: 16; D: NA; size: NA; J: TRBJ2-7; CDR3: CSARDLGAARSYEQYF; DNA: TGCAGTGCTAGAGATTTGGGGGCAGCCCGGTCCTACGAGCAGTACTTC
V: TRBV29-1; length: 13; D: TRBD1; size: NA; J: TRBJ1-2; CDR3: CSVSDRGSYGYTF; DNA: TGCAGCGTTTCGGACAGGGGATCCTATGGCTACACCTTC
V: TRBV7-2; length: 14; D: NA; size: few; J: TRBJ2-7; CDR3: CASSTGTSSYEQYF; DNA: TGTGCCAGCAGCACGGGGACATCCTCCTACGAGCAGTACTTC
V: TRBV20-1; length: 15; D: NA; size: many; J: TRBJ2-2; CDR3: CSANTGTSDTGELFF; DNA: TGCAGTGCTAACACCGGGACGTCGGACACCGGGGAGCTGTTTTTT
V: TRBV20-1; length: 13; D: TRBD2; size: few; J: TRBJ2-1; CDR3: CSARVGGRDEQFF; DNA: TGCAGTGCTAGGGTTGGCGGGAGAGATGAGCAGTTCTTC
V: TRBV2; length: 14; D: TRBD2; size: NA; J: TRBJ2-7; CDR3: CASRGTSGPYEQYF; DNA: TGTGCCAGCAGAGGGACTAGCGGACCCTACGAGCAGTACTTC
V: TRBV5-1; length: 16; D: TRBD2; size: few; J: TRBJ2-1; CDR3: CASSILAGGRGNEQFF; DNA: TGCGCCAGCAGCATCTTAGCGGGAGGGAGAGGAAATGAGCAGTTCTTC